The 10 T cell receptor beta chains reported below all come from one sample, sequenced in a study of vaccination effects on CD4 cells after COVID-19. TCRdb's table, derived via immunoSEQ multiplex PCR, lists solely in-frame clones and lacks some. The table shows 45,000 to 65,000 clones, with roughly 80% occurring only once. Sequencing in the ViraFEST assay came after antigen-specific CD4+ T cells had been expanded with viral peptide pools, which were used to stimulate PBMC. Between days 9 and 10 of culture, CD4+ T cells were separated out. Antigens of these TCRs are unknown. The input for sequencing was CD4+ T cells from PBMCs cultured with HCoV-229E spike peptides, taken before COVID-19 vaccination. These receptors were collected from a human donor who received a COVID-19 vaccine.

CDR3 protein: CASSYGTSNLETQYF. The CDR3 DNA follows: TGTGCCAGCAGCTATGGGACTTCGAACTTAGAGACCCAGTACTTC. The chain recombines TRBV7-3 with TRBJ2-5; a possible D gene is TRBD2 (6 bases). This CDR3 spans 15 amino acids. Germline CDR1 SGHTA, CDR2 FQGTGA. Trimming cost V 4 bases and J 4 bases, with 16 bases left between them.

This clone was counted a few times. The chain has TRBV6-1 and TRBJ1-5; D possibly corresponds to TRBD1 (6 bases). V lost 4 bases and J lost 2, with 15 bases in between. Germline V gives CDR1 MNHNS, CDR2 SASEGT. The CDR3 is made up of 16 amino acids. The CDR3 coding sequence is TGTGCCAGCAGTGCCTCGGAGGGGGTGCGCAATCAGCCCCAGCATTTT. Encoded protein: CASSASEGVRNQPQHF.

This chain uses TRBV5-1 with TRBJ2-3; a weak D match, TRBD2 (6 bases). V dropped 2 bases and J dropped 2 bases, with 15 bases sitting between them. The CDR3 sequence is 16 residues long. Germline loops: CDR1 SGHRS, CDR2 YFSETQ. The CDR3 region is CASSFGTFGNTDTQYF. Written as DNA, the CDR3 is TGCGCCAGCAGCTTTGGGACTTTCGGAAACACAGATACGCAGTATTTT.

The chain employs TRBV27 and TRBJ1-2; D is perhaps TRBD1 (5 bases). Germline CDR1 MNHEY, CDR2 SMNVEV (reference sequence). This CDR3 is built from 13 residues. Between the trimmed V and J ends, which lost 4 bases and 8 bases, there was a span of 14 bases. Here the CDR3 reads CASSSISGYGYTF. Written as DNA, the CDR3 is TGTGCCAGCAGTTCCATTTCAGGGTACGGCTACACCTTC.

The chain uses TRBV9 and TRBJ1-1; maybe TRBD1 (5 bases). The CDR3 has 15 amino acids. Germline assignment: CDR1 SGDLS and CDR2 YYNGEE. Trimming stripped 0 bases from V and 5 bases from J, with 14 bases between. The CDR3 bases are TGTGCCAGCAGCGTAGGGGTTATAGGGGAGACTGAAGCTTTCTTT. As protein: CASSVGVIGETEAFF.

The J gene is TRBJ1-2, the V gene TRBV5-4; 7 bases are a match to TRBD1. Trimming took 3 bases from V and 6 from J; bases not matched to a gene: 11. The CDR3 totals 15 residues. In germline, CDR1 is SGHNT, CDR2 YYREEE (reference sequence). The CDR3: CASSSQRDSGDGYTF. The CDR3 DNA sequence: TGTGCCAGCAGCTCTCAACGGGACAGCGGGGATGGCTACACCTTC.

The chain recombines TRBV3-1 (or the pseudogene TRBV3-2) with TRBJ2-2; 11 bases map to TRBD2. There are 17 residues in the CDR3. With 0 bases clipped from V and 5 bases from J, the junction kept 5 bases outside the gene matches. CDR1 and CDR2 (germline): LGHDT, YNNKEL (reference sequence). The CDR3 spells CASSQDELAGVTGELFF. The DNA for the CDR3 is TGTGCCAGCAGCCAAGATGAACTAGCGGGGGTGACCGGGGAGCTGTTTTTT.

V is TRBV6-5 and J is TRBJ2-5; D gene unclear. There are 14 residues in the CDR3. Germline loops: CDR1 MNHEY, CDR2 SVGAGI. V was shortened by 6 bases and J by 2 bases, with 13 bases between the two germline ends. For the CDR3, the DNA is TGTGCCAGCAGGCGCGACACGTCACAAGAGACCCAGTACTTC. Amino acid sequence: CASRRDTSQETQYF.

This chain joins TRBV4-3 and TRBJ1-1; perhaps TRBD1 as D (5 bases). V lost 1 base, J lost 3 bases, and 15 bases lay in between. The CDR3 length is 16 residues. Looked up from germline, CDR1 is LGHNA and CDR2 is YSLEER. The CDR3 DNA follows: TGCGCCAGCAGCCAAGGGCATGCGGGGGGGTACACTGAAGCTTTCTTT. Translating it yields CASSQGHAGGYTEAFF.

This sequence joins TRBV11-3 and TRBJ2-2, with D perhaps TRBD1 or TRBD2 (5 bases each). There are 16 residues in the CDR3. In germline, CDR1 is SGHNT, CDR2 YENEEA. V dropped 5 bases and J dropped 0 bases, with 13 bases sitting between them. This CDR3 reads CASSPGTPANTGELFF. The CDR3 bases are TGTGCCAGCAGCCCCGGGACGCCCGCGAACACCGGGGAGCTGTTTTTT.